The 24 T cell receptor beta chains reported below all come from one sample, sequenced in a study of T cell repertoires in cytomegalovirus infection. Using its own MiXCR run on the reads, TCRdb lists one record per CDR3 protein. The table lists 310,000 or so distinct CDR3 sequences, 25% of them singletons, with about 15% in the top ten. Sequenced sample: PBMCs. The receptors come from a human donor in good health (CMV status not recorded). Some clones in this sample may be carry-over from other donors' samples.

This chain links TRBV19 with TRBJ2-3; no firm D call. V dropped 6 bases and J dropped 2 bases, with 9 bases sitting between them. The V gene's germline CDR1 is LNHDA and CDR2 SQIVND (reference sequence). CDR3 length equals 13 residues. The CDR3 spells CASRQVTTDTQYF. CDR3 nucleotides: TGTGCCAGTAGGCAGGTGACCACAGATACGCAGTATTTT.

This clonotype was detected ten times or more. This chain links TRBV7-2 with TRBJ2-6; 9 nucleotides agree with TRBD2. This CDR3 region has 17 residues. From germline, CDR1 is SGHTA and CDR2 FQGNSA. With 6 bases clipped from V and 2 bases from J, the junction kept 8 bases outside the gene matches. In nucleotides, the CDR3 is TGTGCCAGCAGAGTCGCAAGCGGGGGGACTGGGGCCAACGTCCTGACTTTC. Translated, it gives CASRVASGGTGANVLTF.

This clonotype was recorded a few times. The chain joins TRBV12-3 or TRBV12-4 to TRBJ1-2; tentatively, D is TRBD1 (5 bases). Trimming left V 5 bases short and J 2 bases short, with 12 bases between. This CDR3 has 14 residues. Here the CDR3 DNA reads TGTGCCAGCAGTCTCGGGACCTCAAACTATGGCTACACCTTC. Protein: CASSLGTSNYGYTF.

Concerning this clonotype itself: This may stem from a read error, because a much larger clone lies one nucleotide away. This chain uses TRBV28 with TRBJ1-1; D not certain. CDR1 and CDR2 from the germline V gene are MDHEN and SYDVKM. The CDR3 consists of 12 residues. The CDR3, as DNA: TGTGCCAGCAACTCGGGGAACACTGAAGCTTCCTTT. Protein product: CASNSGNTEASF.

This clonotype showed up just a few times. The V and J genes are TRBV24-1 and TRBJ2-5; possible D gene TRBD2, 5 bases. V lost 5 bases to trimming and J lost 5 bases, with 5 bases between them. The V gene's germline CDR1 is KGHDR and CDR2 SFDVKD. The CDR3 has 11 amino acids. The CDR3 DNA is TGTGCCACCAGTGGAGGGGAGACCCAGTACTTC. This sequence encodes CATSGGETQYF.

This clonotype was observed many times. This chain joins TRBV7-2 and TRBJ1-6; 7 bases fit TRBD1. The germline V gene encodes CDR1 SGHTA and CDR2 FQGNSA. Trimming took 4 bases from V and 7 from J; bases not matched to a gene: 4. The CDR3 covers 14 residues. CDR3 DNA: TGTGCCAGCAGCTCCGGGACAGTCAATTCACCCCTCCACTTT. As protein: CASSSGTVNSPLHF.

There are many counts of this clonotype. The rearrangement uses TRBV7-2 and TRBJ2-7; 8 bases map to TRBD1. CDR3 length equals 13 residues. With V trimmed by 6 bases and J by 6 bases, 7 bases remained unmatched. The V gene's germline CDR1 is SGHTA and CDR2 FQGNSA. This chain's CDR3 is CASRRTGPGEQYF. In nucleotides, the CDR3 is TGTGCCAGCAGAAGGACAGGGCCCGGCGAGCAGTACTTC.

This clonotype turned up a few times. J is TRBJ2-2 and V is TRBV14; D gene ambiguous. CDR3 length equals 18 residues. The V and J ends lost 0 bases and 1 base respectively, with 15 bases between them. Germline V gene lookup returns CDR1 SGHDN and CDR2 FVKESK. DNA of the CDR3: TGTGCCAGCAGCCAAGAGTTTCTTTACAGTTTGAACACCGGGGAGCTGTTTTTT. Translation: CASSQEFLYSLNTGELFF.

The chain employs TRBV2 and TRBJ1-6; no definite D call. The CDR3 contains 13 residues. The V end lost 1 base, the J end lost 10 bases, and 8 bases lay between the germline ends. From germline, CDR1 is SNHLY and CDR2 FYNNEI. In DNA form, the CDR3 reads TGTGCCAGCAGTGAAGAGTTTGCATCACCCCTCCACTTT. It is translated as CASSEEFASPLHF.

The chain is built from TRBV7-2 and TRBJ2-3; D not resolved. V dropped 3 bases and J dropped 1 base, with 5 bases sitting between them. This CDR3 region has 13 residues. Germline CDR1 and CDR2: SGHTA and FQGNSA. The CDR3 nucleotides are TGTGCCAGCAGCTTCTGGGGCACAGATACGCAGTATTTT. Translating it yields CASSFWGTDTQYF.

The DNA for the CDR3 is TGTGCCAGCAGACTTGGGTCCGGCACAGATACGCAGTATTTT. It encodes CASRLGSGTDTQYF. The V gene is TRBV2, the J gene TRBJ2-3; D is undetermined. Trimming removed 6 bases from V and 1 base from J, with 11 bases in between. This CDR3 has 14 amino acids. Per germline, CDR1 SNHLY and CDR2 FYNNEI.

The V and J genes are TRBV15 and TRBJ2-7, with 10 bases fitting TRBD2. The CDR3 spans 15 residues. V trimming: 0 bases; J trimming: 7 bases; junction bases outside the gene matches: 6. Germline values: CDR1 LNHNV, CDR2 YYDKDF (reference sequence). The CDR3 sequence is CATSRELAGGGEQYF. In DNA form, the CDR3 reads TGTGCCACCAGCAGAGAATTAGCGGGAGGAGGGGAGCAGTACTTC.

The rearrangement uses TRBV27 and TRBJ2-7; D is possibly TRBD2 (5 bases). The CDR3 spans 14 residues. Germline values: CDR1 MNHEY, CDR2 SMNVEV (reference sequence). Trimming took 3 bases from V and 2 from J, leaving 11 bases between them. CDR3 DNA sequence: TGTGCCAGCAGTTTTCGGGGATTTCCCTACGAGCAGTACTTC. Translated: CASSFRGFPYEQYF.

The rearrangement uses TRBV7-2 and TRBJ2-5; D not certain. V shed 4 bases and J shed 4 bases, with 19 bases lying between them. The CDR3 consists of 16 residues. Germline CDR1 is SGHTA and CDR2 is FQGNSA. CDR3 nucleotides: TGTGCCAGCAGCTCCACTCGAGCGCATCTCCCAGAGACCCAGTACTTC. Protein sequence: CASSSTRAHLPETQYF.

This clonotype occurred once. Because the CDR3's place on the DNA is in doubt, the DNA is left out and the CDR3 is given as listed by TCRdb. This chain joins TRBV19 and TRBJ2-3; the listed D gene, TRBD2, was not tested against the DNA. The CDR3 adds up to 15 amino acids, both ends counted. From germline, CDR1 is LNHDA and CDR2 SQIVND (reference sequence). CDR3 amino acids: CASTSVAGVTDMQYF.

This chain joins TRBV6-2 or TRBV6-3 and TRBJ2-7, with D perhaps assigned TRBD1 or TRBD2 (5 bases each). This CDR3 has 13 residues. Trimming pared 7 bases from V and 6 bases from J, leaving 16 bases between. CDR1 and CDR2 from the germline V gene are MNHEY and SVGEGT. The CDR3 region is CASNSGPPSEQYF. Written as DNA, the CDR3 is TGTGCCAGCAACTCGGGGCCACCCTCCGAGCAGTACTTC.

On this clonotype itself: One junction end does not reproduce the germline sequence, and a read error may be involved. The chain employs TRBV5-1 and TRBJ2-1; D possibly corresponds to TRBD1 (6 bases). The germline gives CDR1 SGHRS, CDR2 YFSETQ. There are 16 residues in the CDR3. CDR3 DNA sequence: TGCGCCAGCAGCCGGGGACAACCGAGCTCCTACAAGGAGCAGTTCTTC. It specifies CASSRGQPSSYKEQFF.

The sample holds many counts of this clonotype. The chain couples TRBV7-2 to TRBJ2-3; TRBD2 matches at 9 bases. The ends lost 2 bases at V and 6 bases at J; junction bases unmatched: 15. The germline V gene has CDR1 SGHTA and CDR2 FQGNSA. The CDR3 has 18 amino acids. The CDR3 protein is CASSLQGGGRDRADTQYF. As DNA, the CDR3 is TGTGCCAGCAGCTTACAGGGTGGCGGGAGGGACCGAGCTGATACGCAGTATTTT.

At least ten counts were recorded for this clonotype. The rearrangement uses TRBV7-8 and TRBJ2-7, with a tentative D call TRBD2 (6 bases). Trimming pared 1 base from V and 4 bases from J, leaving 11 bases between. CDR3 length: 14 residues. Germline CDR1 reads SGHVS; CDR2 reads FQNEAQ. CDR3 sequence: CASSLGRRGYEQYF. The CDR3 region has the DNA TGTGCCAGCAGCTTAGGACGGCGGGGTTACGAGCAGTACTTC.

This clonotype was found many times. The chain joins TRBV7-9 to TRBJ1-2; D not resolved. The V end lost 3 bases, the J end lost 4 bases, and 15 bases lay between the germline ends. CDR3 size: 15 residues. The germline V gene encodes CDR1 SEHNR and CDR2 FQNEAQ (reference sequence). Here the CDR3 DNA reads TGTGCCAGCAGCTTCGGGGTTGCTGTAGGCTATGGCTACACCTTC. Amino acids: CASSFGVAVGYGYTF. Based on the CDR3 plus reference TRBV7-9 and TRBJ1-2, the full variable domain is DTGVSQNPRHKITKRGQNVTFRCDPISEHNRLYWYRQTLGQGPEFLTYFQNEAQLEKSRLLSDRFSAERPKGSFSTLEIQRTEQGDSAMYLCASSFGVAVGYGYTFGSGTRLTVV.

This clonotype was picked up many times. The chain has TRBV7-2 and TRBJ2-1; the D gene is possibly TRBD2 (5 bases). In germline, CDR1 is SGHTA, CDR2 FQGNSA. CDR3 length equals 15 residues. CDR3 in amino acids: CATAKEASSYNEQFF. The DNA for the CDR3 is TGTGCTACTGCAAAGGAGGCGAGCTCCTACAATGAGCAGTTCTTC.

This clonotype was found many times. The rearrangement links TRBV7-8 to TRBJ2-1, with 9 bases aligning to TRBD1. This CDR3 is 14 amino acids long. Unmatched junction bases numbered 3, after V lost 4 bases and J lost 5 bases. Germline lookup yields CDR1 SGHVS and CDR2 FQNEAQ. The CDR3 DNA reads TGTGCCAGCAGCTCGGGACAGGGTCACAATGAGCAGTTCTTC. Its translation is CASSSGQGHNEQFF.

The CDR3 loop reads CAIRDRLDQPQHF. As DNA, the CDR3 is TGTGCCATCAGGGACAGACTCGATCAGCCCCAGCATTTT. The gene calls are TRBV10-3 and TRBJ1-5; D might be TRBD1 (6 bases). Trimming left V 6 bases short and J 5 bases short, with 11 bases between. This CDR3 comprises 13 residues. The V gene's germline CDR1 is ENHRY and CDR2 SYGVKD.

This clonotype was counted at least ten times. The chain recombines TRBV7-8 with TRBJ2-7; D unresolved. CDR3 length: 14 residues. Germline lookup yields CDR1 SGHVS and CDR2 FQNEAQ. Trimming cost V 2 bases and J 3 bases, with 11 bases left between them. The CDR3 nucleotides are TGTGCCAGCAGCTTAAGCAGAGGCGGCTACGAGCAGTACTTC. Translation: CASSLSRGGYEQYF.